The 9 T cell receptor beta chains below were found in one sample sequenced in a study of cytomegalovirus exposure and HLA in healthy donors. This PCR relied on a set of 60 Vbeta primers and 13 Jbeta primers. Sequenced by immunoSEQ multiplex PCR; TCRdb stores in-frame clones only, minus some. The sample data list 50,000 or so clones. The sample comprised PBMCs. These receptors all come from a woman aged 55 to 70 in good health and CMV-seropositive.

The rearrangement uses TRBV18 and TRBJ1-4; D possibly corresponds to TRBD1 (5 bases). Germline V CDR1 and CDR2: KGHSH, LQKENI. This CDR3 spans 15 amino acids. Trimming stripped 6 bases from V and 0 bases from J, with 11 bases between. CDR3 coding DNA: TGTGCCAGCTCCCCCACAGGAGCAACTAATGAAAAACTGTTTTTT. Amino acids: CASSPTGATNEKLFF. Full variable domain (remainder filled in from reference TRBV18 and TRBJ1-4): NAGVMQNPRHLVRRRGQEARLRCSPMKGHSHVYWYRQLPEEGLKFMVYLQKENIIDESGMPKERFSAEFPKEGPSILRIQQVVRGDSAAYFCASSPTGATNEKLFFGSGTQLSVL.

About this clone: The identical CDR3 is also encoded by other nucleotide sequences in the sample. The V call is TRBV10-3, the J call TRBJ2-7, with a tentative D call TRBD1 (6 bases). V lost 6 bases to trimming and J lost 2 bases, with 20 bases between them. Germline-derived CDR1 and CDR2 are ENHRY and SYGVKD. This CDR3 spans 16 amino acids. In nucleotides, the CDR3 is TGTGCCATCAGGGACGGGATCGGAAGGGGGACCTACGAGCAGTACTTC. Protein product: CAIRDGIGRGTYEQYF.

This rearrangement joins TRBV7-8 to TRBJ1-5, with D possibly matching TRBD1 (5 bases). Germline values: CDR1 SGHVS, CDR2 FQNEAQ. Trimming shortened V by 1 base and J by 15 bases, and 16 bases separated the two germline ends. This CDR3 contains 13 residues. The CDR3 bases are TGTGCCAGCAGCTTAGAAGGGGTAGTCGGTCTGCATTTT. Translation gives CASSLEGVVGLHF.

V is TRBV6-1 and J is TRBJ1-3, with TRBD1 as a possible D gene (5 bases). V lost 1 base to trimming and J lost 7 bases, with 11 bases between them. The CDR3 is made up of 14 amino acids. The germline CDR1 and CDR2 sequences are MNHNS and SASEGT. CDR3 sequence: CASSEGWGVNTIYF. The CDR3 DNA reads TGTGCCAGCAGTGAAGGGTGGGGCGTTAACACCATATATTTT.

The genes are TRBV29-1 and TRBJ1-1; D not certain. Germline V gene sequence: CDR1 SQVTM, CDR2 ANQGSEA. The germline V and J ends were trimmed by 3 bases and 7 bases, with 12 bases remaining between them. This CDR3 comprises 12 residues. The CDR3 region is CSVDSGGLEAFF. Written as DNA, the CDR3 is TGCAGCGTTGACTCGGGCGGGCTTGAAGCTTTCTTT.

The CDR3 region has the DNA TGTGCCAGCAGCTTGACAGGGGGAAGCAACACTGAAGCTTTCTTT. Protein: CASSLTGGSNTEAFF. The chain employs TRBV5-5 and TRBJ1-1; 8 bases agree with TRBD1. The ends lost 1 base at V and 2 bases at J; junction bases unmatched: 4. This CDR3 region has 15 residues. Germline lookup yields CDR1 SGHKS and CDR2 YYEKEE (reference sequence).

V and J are TRBV29-1 and TRBJ2-7, with D perhaps matching TRBD1 (8 bases). Germline V gives CDR1 SQVTM, CDR2 ANQGSEA. Trimming shortened V by 6 bases and J by 6 bases, and 24 bases separated the two germline ends. The CDR3 sequence is 15 residues long. The CDR3: CSVGDGGTGWGEQYF. CDR3 DNA: TGCAGCGTGGGGGACGGGGGGACAGGATGGGGCGAGCAGTACTTC.

About this clone itself: Germline is not matched at one junction end, which may reflect a read error. The chain carries TRBV6-5 and TRBJ2-1; D is unclear. Germline V gene sequence: CDR1 MNHEY, CDR2 SVGAGI. CDR3 size: 15 residues. The CDR3 coding sequence is TGTGCCAGCCGGGTGTCCCCTGCCTCCGACAATGAGCAGTTCTTC. Translated, it gives CASRVSPASDNEQFF.

This chain connects TRBV28 to TRBJ1-3; the D is unclear. Looked up from germline, CDR1 is MDHEN and CDR2 is SYDVKM. V was shortened by 2 bases and J by 7 bases, with 9 bases between the two germline ends. The CDR3 runs to 13 residues. DNA for the CDR3: TGTGCCAGCAGTTTACCGGTTGCTAACACCATATATTTT. This gives the protein CASSLPVANTIYF.